Described below is a single TCR beta chain sequence and its context. This sample stems from a study of blood T cell repertoires in COVID-19. The repertoire was sequenced with immunoSEQ multiplex PCR; TCRdb's copy has only in-frame clones and lacks some. The table includes over 200,000 clones, approximately 85% detected once. V was clipped by 3 bases and J by 1 base; unmatched bases: 6. The CDR3 consists of 17 residues. Germline V CDR1 and CDR2: LGHDT, YNNKEL (reference sequence). The TCR sequence derives from a woman between 45 and 60 years old who had recovered from COVID-19. Material: PBMCs or T cells enriched from blood (not recorded which). The chain recombines TRBV3-1 (or the pseudogene TRBV3-2) with TRBJ2-7, with 13 bases fitting TRBD2. In nucleotides, the CDR3 is TGTGCCAGCAGCCAGGGGACTAGCGGGGTTCTATCCTACGAGCAGTACTTC. Encoded protein: CASSQGTSGVLSYEQYF.